This T cell receptor (beta chain) was retrieved from a study of T cells in Graves' hyperthyroidism and ophthalmopathy. This clonotype was recorded at least ten times. Using 10 ml of fresh peripheral blood, PBMCs were prepared. Amplification yielded TCR beta CDR3 regions, with RNA transcripts as the source. Carried out on the TCR CDR3, a first-round RT-PCR used the HTBI primer set. TCRdb recomputed calls from the multiplex PCR reads with MiXCR, one row per CDR3 protein. The sample carries approximately 620,000 distinct CDR3 sequences, approximately 14% recorded once. The sequenced sample was blood. The clonotype comes from a woman aged 25 to 39 with Graves' hyperthyroidism that later progressed to Graves' ophthalmopathy.

This CDR3 reads CASRERGRKTQYF. CDR3 bases: TGTGCCAGCAGAGAGCGGGGTCGGAAGACCCAGTACTTC. The V gene is TRBV6-1, the J gene TRBJ2-5; 7 bases are shared with TRBD2. CDR3 length: 13 amino acids. V lost 6 bases, J lost 6 bases, and 7 bases stayed unmatched. CDR1 is MNHNS, CDR2 SASEGT, per germline.